Listed below are T cell receptor beta chains from one sample, sequenced in a study of blood T cell repertoires in COVID-19. Only in-frame clones appear in the TCRdb table, and some are missing; sequencing was by immunoSEQ multiplex PCR. This table has 150,000 to 200,000 clones, 85% to 95% appearing once. Sequences were obtained from peripheral blood. Source of these receptors: a woman aged 60-70 years with COVID-19, enrolled during active disease. Each CDR3 is given with its conserved first and last residue. The D gene is left open where the match is weak. Size is omitted from some rows. Given values are once, few, many or a class for expanded clones.

D	size	V	J	CDR3	DNA
-	-	TRBV28	TRBJ2-4	CASSPTRDIQYF	TGTGCCAGCAGTCCGACTAGGGACATTCAGTACTTC
TRBD2	-	TRBV7-9	TRBJ2-5	CASSPTLPTSGEETQYF	TGTGCCAGCAGTCCTACCCTTCCGACTAGCGGGGAAGAGACCCAGTACTTC
-	-	TRBV5-5	TRBJ1-4	CASSLRTVQNEKLFF	TGTGCCAGCAGCTTGAGGACAGTTCAAAATGAAAAACTGTTTTTT
TRBD1	-	TRBV5-4	TRBJ1-3	CASSSPGQDSGNTIYF	TGTGCCAGCAGCTCCCCGGGACAGGACTCTGGAAACACCATATATTTT
TRBD1	-	TRBV4-1	TRBJ2-5	CASSQSPSTGAQETQYF	TGCGCCAGCAGCCAAAGCCCCTCGACAGGGGCCCAAGAGACCCAGTACTTC
TRBD1	-	TRBV6-6	TRBJ1-5	CATVGTVNQPQHF	TGTGCCACCGTAGGGACAGTGAATCAGCCCCAGCATTTT
TRBD1	-	TRBV28	TRBJ1-5	CASSQPGQGGQPQHF	TGTGCCAGCAGTCAGCCGGGACAGGGGGGACAGCCCCAGCATTTT
TRBD1	-	TRBV10-1	TRBJ1-5	CASRQGPNQPQHF	TGCGCCAGCAGACAGGGGCCCAATCAGCCCCAGCATTTT
TRBD2	-	TRBV7-9	TRBJ2-1	CASSLTSGGPNEQFF	TGTGCCAGCAGCTTGACTAGCGGGGGCCCCAATGAGCAGTTCTTC
-	-	TRBV18	TRBJ1-4	CASSSNSRNEKLFF	TGTGCCAGCTCATCTAACAGCCGAAATGAAAAACTGTTTTTT
-	-	TRBV5-1	TRBJ1-4	CASSVTGTNEKLFF	TGCGCCAGCAGCGTCACAGGGACCAATGAAAAACTGTTTTTT
-	-	TRBV21-1	TRBJ1-6	CASSNGQAQNSPLHF	TGTGCCAGCAGCAATGGACAGGCCCAAAATTCACCCCTCCACTTT
TRBD2	few	TRBV6-5	TRBJ2-7	CASSLLAESYEQYF	TGTGCCAGCAGTCTTCTAGCGGAATCCTACGAGCAGTACTTC
TRBD2	few	TRBV7-9	TRBJ2-7	CASSPGRTSGETYEQYF	TGTGCCAGCAGCCCAGGGAGGACTAGCGGGGAAACCTACGAGCAGTACTTC
-	-	TRBV4-1	TRBJ1-5	CASSRRHRDYQPQHF	TGCGCCAGCAGCCGAAGGCACAGGGATTATCAGCCCCAGCATTTT
TRBD1	-	TRBV12-5	TRBJ1-1	CASGLWTGRVTEAFF	TGTGCTAGTGGTTTGTGGACAGGGCGGGTCACTGAAGCTTTCTTT
TRBD1	-	TRBV5-1	TRBJ2-3	CASSLGQVSTDTQYF	TGCGCCAGCAGCTTAGGACAGGTGTCCACAGATACGCAGTATTTT
TRBD1	once	TRBV30	TRBJ1-4	CAWSGDRIREKLFF	TGTGCCTGGAGTGGGGACAGAATACGGGAAAAACTGTTTTTT
-	-	TRBV5-4	TRBJ1-6	CASSQGQGFNSPLHF	TGTGCCAGCAGCCAGGGGCAGGGGTTTAATTCACCCCTCCACTTT
-	once	TRBV3-1/TRBV3-2	TRBJ1-1	CASSQEYLDTEYTEAFF	TGTGCCAGCAGCCAAGAATACTTGGACACGGAATACACTGAAGCTTTCTTT
TRBD1	-	TRBV3-1/TRBV3-2	TRBJ1-1	CASSQVGAGGGTEAFF	TGTGCCAGCAGCCAAGTGGGGGCAGGGGGCGGCACTGAAGCTTTCTTT
TRBD1	-	TRBV5-1	TRBJ1-1	CASSSRTGDRNEAFF	TGCGCCAGCAGCTCAAGGACAGGGGACCGCAATGAAGCTTTCTTT
TRBD2	once	TRBV4-3	TRBJ2-5	CASSLGLAGVETQYF	TGCGCCAGCAGCCTCGGGCTAGCGGGGGTGGAGACCCAGTACTTC
-	-	TRBV5-1	TRBJ1-1	CASSLAGDDTEAFF	TGCGCCAGCAGCTTGGCAGGGGATGACACTGAAGCTTTCTTT
TRBD2	few	TRBV4-3	TRBJ2-7	CASSQEETGTSGNYEQYF	TGCGCCAGCAGCCAAGAGGAAACCGGGACTAGCGGGAACTACGAGCAGTACTTC
-	-	TRBV5-4	TRBJ1-2	CASSRSGVGDGYTF	TGTGCCAGCAGCCGGAGCGGGGTAGGCGATGGCTACACCTTC
TRBD1	once	TRBV29-1	TRBJ1-1	CSVQQGARTEAFF	TGCAGCGTTCAACAGGGGGCGAGAACTGAAGCTTTCTTT
-	-	TRBV6-5	TRBJ1-2	CASPHENANYGYTF	TGTGCCAGCCCCCACGAGAATGCTAACTATGGCTACACCTTC
-	-	TRBV12-3/TRBV12-4	TRBJ1-2	CASSGNYGYTF	TGTGCCAGCAGCGGTAACTATGGCTACACCTTC
TRBD1	-	TRBV29-1	TRBJ2-5	CSVLGNRGIQETQYF	TGCAGCGTTCTCGGGAACAGGGGGATACAAGAGACCCAGTACTTC
TRBD1	-	TRBV2	TRBJ1-5	CASRAPGGNNQPQHF	TGTGCCAGCAGGGCCCCAGGGGGCAACAATCAGCCCCAGCATTTT
-	-	TRBV30	TRBJ1-5	CAWSPRGFGLKGNQPQHF	TGTGCCTGGAGTCCCCGGGGGTTCGGACTGAAGGGCAATCAGCCCCAGCATTTT
TRBD2	-	TRBV6-2/TRBV6-3	TRBJ2-7	CASGPGRGGLLSEQYF	TGTGCCAGTGGCCCTGGTCGGGGGGGCCTTCTAAGTGAGCAGTACTTC
TRBD2	-	TRBV6-2/TRBV6-3	TRBJ2-5	CASSYGTSGGLETQYF	TGTGCCAGCAGTTACGGGACTAGCGGGGGGCTGGAGACCCAGTACTTC
-	-	TRBV9	TRBJ2-3	CASSVLPGLPSYATDTQYF	TGTGCCAGCAGCGTGCTACCGGGACTCCCATCCTACGCCACAGATACGCAGTATTTT
-	-	TRBV7-2	TRBJ2-4	CASSLVAGPKNIQYF	TGTGCCAGCAGCTTAGTTGCGGGGCCGAAAAACATTCAGTACTTC